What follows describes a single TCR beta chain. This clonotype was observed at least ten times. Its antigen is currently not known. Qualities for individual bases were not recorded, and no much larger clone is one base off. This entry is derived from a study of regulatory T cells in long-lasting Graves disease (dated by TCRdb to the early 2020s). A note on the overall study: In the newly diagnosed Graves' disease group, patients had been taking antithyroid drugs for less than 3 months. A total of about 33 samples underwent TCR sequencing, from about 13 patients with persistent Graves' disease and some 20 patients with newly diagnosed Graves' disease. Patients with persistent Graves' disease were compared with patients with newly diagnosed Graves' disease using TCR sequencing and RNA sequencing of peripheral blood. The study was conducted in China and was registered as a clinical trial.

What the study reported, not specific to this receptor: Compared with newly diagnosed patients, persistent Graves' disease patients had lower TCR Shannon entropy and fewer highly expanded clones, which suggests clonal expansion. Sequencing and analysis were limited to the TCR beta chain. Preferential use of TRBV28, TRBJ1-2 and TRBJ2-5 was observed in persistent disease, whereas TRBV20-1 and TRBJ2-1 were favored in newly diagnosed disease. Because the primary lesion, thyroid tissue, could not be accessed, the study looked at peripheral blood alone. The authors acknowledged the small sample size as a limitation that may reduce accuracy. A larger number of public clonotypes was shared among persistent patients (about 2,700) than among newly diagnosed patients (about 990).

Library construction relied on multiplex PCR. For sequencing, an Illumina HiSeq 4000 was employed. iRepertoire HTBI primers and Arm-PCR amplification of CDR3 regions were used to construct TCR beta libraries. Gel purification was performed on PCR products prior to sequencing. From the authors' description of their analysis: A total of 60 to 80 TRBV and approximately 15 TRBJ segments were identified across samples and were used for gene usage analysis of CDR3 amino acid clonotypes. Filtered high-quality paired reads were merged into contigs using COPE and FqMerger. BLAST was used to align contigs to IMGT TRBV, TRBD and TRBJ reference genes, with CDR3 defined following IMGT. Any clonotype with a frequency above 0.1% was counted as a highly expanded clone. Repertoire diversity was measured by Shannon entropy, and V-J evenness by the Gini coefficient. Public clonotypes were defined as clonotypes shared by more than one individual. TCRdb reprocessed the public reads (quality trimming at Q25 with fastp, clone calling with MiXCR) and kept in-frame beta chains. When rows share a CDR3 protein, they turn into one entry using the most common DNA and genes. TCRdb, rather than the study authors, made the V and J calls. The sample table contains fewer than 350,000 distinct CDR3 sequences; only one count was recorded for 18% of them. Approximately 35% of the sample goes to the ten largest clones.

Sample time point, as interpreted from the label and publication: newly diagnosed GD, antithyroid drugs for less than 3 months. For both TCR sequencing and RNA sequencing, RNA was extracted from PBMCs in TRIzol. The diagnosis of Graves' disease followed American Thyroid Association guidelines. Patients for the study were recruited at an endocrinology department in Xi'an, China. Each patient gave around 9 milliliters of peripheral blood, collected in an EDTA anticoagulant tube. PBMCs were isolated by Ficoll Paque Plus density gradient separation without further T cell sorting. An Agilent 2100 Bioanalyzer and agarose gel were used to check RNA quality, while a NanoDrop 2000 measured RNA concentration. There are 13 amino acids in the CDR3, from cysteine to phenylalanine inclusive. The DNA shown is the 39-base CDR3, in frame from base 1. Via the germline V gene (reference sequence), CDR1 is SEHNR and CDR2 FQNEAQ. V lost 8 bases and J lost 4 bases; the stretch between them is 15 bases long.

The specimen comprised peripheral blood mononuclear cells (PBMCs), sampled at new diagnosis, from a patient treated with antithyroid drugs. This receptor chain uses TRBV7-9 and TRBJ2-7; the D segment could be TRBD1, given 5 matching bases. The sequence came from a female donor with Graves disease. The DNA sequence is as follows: TGTGCCAGCGACAGCTTAGGGGATTACGAGCAGTACTTC. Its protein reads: CASDSLGDYEQYF.